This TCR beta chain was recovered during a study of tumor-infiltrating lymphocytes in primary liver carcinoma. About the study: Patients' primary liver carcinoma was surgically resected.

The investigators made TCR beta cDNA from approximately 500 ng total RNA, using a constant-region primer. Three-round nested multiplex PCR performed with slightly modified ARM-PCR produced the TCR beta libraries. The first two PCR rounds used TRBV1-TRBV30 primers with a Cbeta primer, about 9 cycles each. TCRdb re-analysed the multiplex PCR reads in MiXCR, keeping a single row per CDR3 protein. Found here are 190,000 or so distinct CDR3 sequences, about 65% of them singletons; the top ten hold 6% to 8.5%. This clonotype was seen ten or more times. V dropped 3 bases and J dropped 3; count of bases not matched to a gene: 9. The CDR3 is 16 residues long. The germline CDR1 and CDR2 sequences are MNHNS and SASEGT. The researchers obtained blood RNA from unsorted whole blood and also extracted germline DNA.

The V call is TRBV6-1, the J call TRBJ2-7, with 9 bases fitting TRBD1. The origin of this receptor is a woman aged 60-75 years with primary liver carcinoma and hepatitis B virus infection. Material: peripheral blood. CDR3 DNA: TGTGCCAGCAGTGAGCCCGCCGGGACAGGGCTCTACGAGCAGTACTTC. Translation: CASSEPAGTGLYEQYF.